This T cell receptor beta chain was documented in a study of CD8 T cells in ankylosing spondylitis. This clonotype was recorded many times. Using its own MiXCR run on the 5' RACE reads, TCRdb lists one record per CDR3 protein. The sample lists more than 60,000 distinct CDR3 sequences; roughly 5% were seen once. The V gene's germline CDR1 is SGHRS and CDR2 YFSETQ. This CDR3 has 16 residues. The V gene end was trimmed by 0 bases and the J gene end by 2 bases; junction bases not matched to a gene: 5. This clonotype was obtained from a male donor with ankylosing spondylitis or in good health (not recorded which). Material for sequencing was blood, either unsorted or a sorted T cell fraction (not recorded which). The chain links TRBV5-1 to TRBJ2-1; 7 bases are a match to TRBD2. CDR3 sequence: CASSLDVGGTYNEQFF. The CDR3 DNA follows: TGCGCCAGCAGCTTGGATGTGGGGGGGACCTACAATGAGCAGTTCTTC. Together with reference TRBV5-1 and TRBJ2-1, the CDR3 gives the full variable domain: KAGVTQTPRYLIKTRGQQVTLSCSPISGHRSVSWYQQTPGQGLQFLFEYFSETQRNKGNFPGRFSGRQFSNSRSEMNVSTLELGDSALYLCASSLDVGGTYNEQFFGPGTRLTVL.